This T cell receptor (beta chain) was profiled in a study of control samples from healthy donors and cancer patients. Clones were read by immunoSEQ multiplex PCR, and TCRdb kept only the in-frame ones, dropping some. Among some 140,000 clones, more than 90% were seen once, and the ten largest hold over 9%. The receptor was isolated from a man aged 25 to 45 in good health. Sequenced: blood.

CDR3 sequence reads: CASSETLGYGYTF. DNA of the CDR3: TGTGCCAGCAGTGAGACCCTTGGGTATGGCTACACCTTC. The chain uses TRBV6-1 and TRBJ1-2; no reliable D call. The CDR3 sequence is 13 residues long. Per the germline V gene, CDR1 is MNHNS and CDR2 is SASEGT. The germline V and J ends were trimmed by 3 bases and 5 bases, with 10 bases remaining between them.